This T cell receptor beta chain came from a study of blood T cell repertoires in COVID-19. About the research overall: COVID-19 samples from acute and convalescent phases originated in the United States, Italy and Spain. T cells, B-cell-depleted T cells, or PBMCs supplied cDNA or gDNA.

The CDR3 length is 15 residues. Per germline, CDR1 GTSNPN and CDR2 SVGIG (reference sequence). The V and J ends lost 5 bases and 0 bases respectively, with 15 bases between them. Under the authors' procedure: By means of reference gene primer amplification, nucleated cell counts were estimated. Method: immunoSEQ multiplex PCR; TCRdb's copy keeps in-frame clones and lacks some. V, J and clone size reflect that table, while D and trimming were determined from the DNA. The profile covers a few hundred thousand clones, with about 87% appearing a single time and roughly 3.1% taken by the ten largest. What was sequenced was peripheral blood. The clonotype originates from a human donor in a cohort sampled during active COVID-19. The chain is built from TRBV30 and TRBJ2-3; possible D gene TRBD2, 5 bases. CDR3 amino acids: CAWGLGSSSTDTQYF. Here the CDR3 DNA reads TGTGCCTGGGGGCTTGGGAGTTCTAGCACAGATACGCAGTATTTT.